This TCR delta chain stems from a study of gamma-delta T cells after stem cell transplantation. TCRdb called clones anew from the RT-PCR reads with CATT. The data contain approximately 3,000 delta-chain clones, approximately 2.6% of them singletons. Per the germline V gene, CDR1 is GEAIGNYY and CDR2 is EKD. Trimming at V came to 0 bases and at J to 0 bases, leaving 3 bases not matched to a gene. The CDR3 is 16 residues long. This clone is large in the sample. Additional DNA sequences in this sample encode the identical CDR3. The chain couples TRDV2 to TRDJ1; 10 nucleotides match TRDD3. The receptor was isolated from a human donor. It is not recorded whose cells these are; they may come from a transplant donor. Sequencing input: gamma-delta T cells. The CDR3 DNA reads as TGTGCCTGTGACACCTTGACTGGGGGATACACCGATAAACTCATCTTT. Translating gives CACDTLTGGYTDKLIF.